A single TCR beta chain is shown here with its context. The time point: sample taken at primary tumor resection. Frozen PBMC, nontumor lung or tumor provided whole RNA, which was sequenced unsorted. The donors comprised roughly 71 untreated early-stage non-small cell lung cancer patients. The entry originates in a study of spatial heterogeneity in lung cancer. Study information: Sequences of the beta chain were consistently detected in greater numbers than alpha-chain sequences. For the average unique TCR and UMI combination, more than 8.5 occurrences appeared in raw reads.

Per the germline V gene, CDR1 is LGHDT and CDR2 is YNNKEL (reference sequence). This CDR3 is built from 16 residues. V gave up 7 bases and J gave up 6 bases; unmatched junction bases: 14. The study tagged each TCR cDNA molecule with a unique molecular identifier. TCRdb processed the 5' RACE reads anew with MiXCR; each CDR3 protein has one entry. This sample yields about 2,000 distinct CDR3 sequences, of which 18% are seen a single time; more than 40% belongs to the top ten. The chain is built from TRBV3-1 and TRBJ2-2, with 7 positions matching TRBD2. Here the sequenced sample was PBMCs, taken at surgery. The receptor's source is a male donor with early-stage non-small cell lung cancer. DNA of the CDR3: TGTGCCAGCAACTCATTTGGGCGGGAGACCGCCGGGGAGCTGTTTTTT. It translates to CASNSFGRETAGELFF.